This TCR beta chain was recovered during a study of blood T cell repertoires in COVID-19. Study summary: The United States, Italy and Spain provided the acute and convalescent COVID-19 samples. The analysed material was cDNA or gDNA that came from T cells, B-cell-depleted T cells, or PBMCs.

In the authors' methods: The authors estimated nucleated cell counts from reference gene primer amplification. TCRdb keeps only in-frame clones here, not all; method: immunoSEQ multiplex PCR. That table furnishes V, J and clone size, whereas the DNA furnished D and trimming. The sample has around 300,000 clones, just under 90% seen once. Seattle's cohort entered during active infection and was followed longitudinally. The source of this sequence is a woman between 50 and 59 years old with COVID-19, enrolled during active disease. Sequencing was carried out using peripheral blood.

DNA of the CDR3: TGTGCCAGCAGTTACGTTCAGGGCTTCATGAACACTGAAGCTTTCTTT. Translation: CASSYVQGFMNTEAFF. The chain is built from TRBV6-5 and TRBJ1-1; possibly TRBD1 for D (5 bases). The V gene's germline CDR1 is MNHEY and CDR2 SVGAGI. V lost 2 bases and J lost 0, with 13 bases in between. The CDR3 has 16 residues.